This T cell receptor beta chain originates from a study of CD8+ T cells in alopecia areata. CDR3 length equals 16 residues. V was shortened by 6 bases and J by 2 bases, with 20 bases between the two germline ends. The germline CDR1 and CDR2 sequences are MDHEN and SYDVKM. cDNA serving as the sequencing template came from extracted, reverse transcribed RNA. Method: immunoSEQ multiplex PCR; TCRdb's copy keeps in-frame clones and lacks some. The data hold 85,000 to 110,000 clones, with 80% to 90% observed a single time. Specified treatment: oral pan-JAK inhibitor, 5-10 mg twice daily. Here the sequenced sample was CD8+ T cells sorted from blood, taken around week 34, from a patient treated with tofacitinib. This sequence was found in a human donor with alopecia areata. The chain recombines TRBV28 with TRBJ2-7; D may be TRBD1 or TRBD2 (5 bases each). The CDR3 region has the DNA TGTGCCAGCAGACCGTACCTGGGGGACCCCGCCTACGAGCAGTACTTC. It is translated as CASRPYLGDPAYEQYF.